Shown below are 5 T cell receptor beta chains from a single sample sequenced in a study of vaccination effects on CD4 cells after COVID-19 (dated by TCRdb to 2022 to 2024). Their antigens are not known. In the ViraFEST assay, PBMC were stimulated with viral peptide pools, and TCR sequencing was then used to find antigen-specific CD4+ T cell clonotypes based on their expansion. After 10 to 11 days of culture, CD4+ T cells were isolated with the EasySep CD4+ T cell isolation kit. Healthy vaccine recipients had no prior SARS-CoV-2 infection, confirmed by negative nucleocapsid antibodies before and after vaccination. The library was built by means of the immunoSEQ multiplex PCR assay. TCRdb obtained this table from immuneACCESS and retained in-frame rearrangements with V and J assigned. These tables miss some clones; where compared with another copy, unresolved V genes account for less than half of the shortfall, and the remainder is unexplained. The sample table contains 70,000 or so clones; only one count was recorded for around 76% of them. The leading ten clones occupy roughly a tenth of the sample.

Specimen: CD4+ T cells from PBMCs cultured with SARS-CoV-2 spike peptides, collected before COVID-19 vaccination. The cell subset or site tag for this specimen amounts to: SARS-CoV-2 spike overlapping peptide pool stimulation. The receptors shown here come from a human donor who received a COVID-19 vaccine.

The chain employs TRBV5-1 and TRBJ2-1; 12 bases are shared with TRBD1. The V and J ends lost 4 bases and 8 bases, in that order; junction bases with no gene match: 13. CDR1 and CDR2 (germline): SGHRS, YFSETQ. CDR3 size: 17 residues. For the CDR3, the DNA is TGCGCCAGCAGCCAAGACGTACCGGGACAGGGGGCCGATGAGCAGTTCTTC. This gives the protein CASSQDVPGQGADEQFF.

The chain's CDR3 is CASSRGGGAYEQYV. The CDR3 DNA sequence: TGTGCCAGCAGCCGAGGCGGGGGGGCCTACGAGCAGTACGTC. The V and J genes are TRBV14 and TRBJ2-7; 9 bases are a match to TRBD2. The CDR3 is made up of 14 amino acids. The V gene's germline CDR1 is SGHDN and CDR2 FVKESK. V shed 4 bases, J shed 2 bases, and the junction held 3 bases outside the gene matches.

This sequence joins TRBV5-1 and TRBJ2-3; D remains ambiguous. V dropped 4 bases and J dropped 0 bases, with 15 bases sitting between them. CDR3 size: 16 residues. Looked up from germline, CDR1 is SGHRS and CDR2 is YFSETQ. The DNA of the CDR3 is TGCGCCAGCAGCCCCCTTTTGGCTGGTAGCACAGATACGCAGTATTTT. Translation: CASSPLLAGSTDTQYF. The full variable domain, completed using reference TRBV5-1 and TRBJ2-3, is KAGVTQTPRYLIKTRGQQVTLSCSPISGHRSVSWYQQTPGQGLQFLFEYFSETQRNKGNFPGRFSGRQFSNSRSEMNVSTLELGDSALYLCASSPLLAGSTDTQYFGPGTRLTVL.

This clone showed up just a few times. This sequence joins TRBV4-1 and TRBJ1-2, with D possibly TRBD1 on 5 matching bases. The V end lost 4 bases, the J end lost 8 bases, and 17 bases lay between the germline ends. The CDR3 covers 14 residues. Germline V gene sequence: CDR1 MGHRA, CDR2 YSYEKL. The CDR3 coding sequence is TGCGCCAGCAGCCGTGGGGACCTCTCTGGGGGCTACACCTTC. Encoded protein: CASSRGDLSGGYTF.

The chain recombines TRBV6-5 with TRBJ2-4; D call uncertain. CDR3 length equals 15 residues. Trimming removed 6 bases at V and 1 base at J, with 13 bases between. Germline V lookup: CDR1 MNHEY, CDR2 SVGAGI. This chain's CDR3 is CASRPTFVAKNIQYF. CDR3 coding DNA: TGTGCCAGCAGGCCCACTTTTGTCGCCAAAAACATTCAGTACTTC.